Shown below are 21 T cell receptor beta chains from a single sample sequenced in a study of cytomegalovirus exposure and HLA in healthy donors. The PCR was carried out with 60 Vbeta primers and 13 Jbeta primers. Profiling relied on immunoSEQ multiplex PCR, and the TCRdb table lists in-frame clones only, not all of them. This sample has 150,000 to 200,000 clones, with around 75% found just once. Material for sequencing was PBMCs. The receptors derive from a human donor in good health.

This clone was found once. CDR3 nucleotide sequence: TGTGCCAGCAGTTACTCGAGAGGGGGCGTAAAGACCCAGTACTTC. Protein sequence: CASSYSRGGVKTQYF. This chain links TRBV6-5 with TRBJ2-5; 7 bases agree with TRBD1. The trim removed 0 bases at V and 6 bases at J, leaving 7 bases unmatched. CDR1 is MNHEY, CDR2 SVGAGI, per germline. The CDR3 is made up of 15 amino acids.

CDR3 protein: CASSGGEPSYNEQFF. Here the CDR3 DNA reads TGCGCCAGCAGCGGGGGGGAGCCCTCCTACAATGAGCAGTTCTTC. J is TRBJ2-1 and V is TRBV4-3; 7 nucleotides align to TRBD2. V trimming: 5 bases; J trimming: 0 bases; junction bases outside the gene matches: 4. The CDR3 has 15 residues. CDR1 LGHNA and CDR2 YSLEER come from the germline V gene.

In this sample, this clone turned up once. The chain links TRBV19 to TRBJ1-2; 7 nucleotides match TRBD1. The CDR3 totals 13 residues. The ends lost 7 bases at V and 4 bases at J; junction bases unmatched: 6. Germline V gene sequence: CDR1 LNHDA, CDR2 SQIVND (reference sequence). CDR3 nucleotide sequence: TGTGCCAGTACCGACGGGACAGCCTATGGCTACACCTTC. Protein product: CASTDGTAYGYTF. The full variable domain, rest sourced from reference TRBV19 and TRBJ1-2, is DGGITQSPKYLFRKEGQNVTLSCEQNLNHDAMYWYRQDPGQGLRLIYYSQIVNDFQKGDIAEGYSVSREKKESFPLTVTSAQKNPTAFYLCASTDGTAYGYTFGSGTRLTVV.

The chain recombines TRBV7-2 with TRBJ2-2, with D possibly being TRBD1 (5 bases). Deletions cut 5 bases from V and 4 bases from J, with 17 bases between. Germline V gene data show CDR1 as SGHTA and CDR2 as FQGNSA. There are 16 residues in the CDR3. CDR3 protein: CASSPPGKRVTGELFF. In DNA, the CDR3 is TGTGCCAGCAGCCCACCAGGGAAACGGGTCACCGGGGAGCTGTTTTTT.

This clone was counted once. The V gene is TRBV10-3, the J gene TRBJ2-2; 8 bases agree with TRBD1. Trimming took 6 bases from V and 4 from J; bases not matched to a gene: 4. Germline V gives CDR1 ENHRY, CDR2 SYGVKD. The CDR3 has 14 residues. The CDR3 loop is CAIRDGTGTGELFF. CDR3 nucleotide sequence: TGTGCCATCAGGGACGGGACAGGCACCGGGGAGCTGTTTTTT.

V gene TRBV6-5 combines with J gene TRBJ1-2; a possible D gene is TRBD1 (6 bases). Per the germline V gene, CDR1 is MNHEY and CDR2 is SVGAGI. The CDR3 loop spans 13 amino acids. Trimming pared 4 bases from V and 3 bases from J, leaving 9 bases between. In DNA form, the CDR3 reads TGTGCCAGCAGTTCGACAGGAGACTATGGCTACACCTTC. Its translation: CASSSTGDYGYTF.

The chain links TRBV27 to TRBJ1-5, with D uncertain. Germline values: CDR1 MNHEY, CDR2 SMNVEV (reference sequence). The V end was cut by 5 bases, the J end by 6 bases, with 17 bases between. This CDR3 is 15 amino acids long. CDR3 amino acids: CASSATPGESQPQHF. Here the CDR3 DNA reads TGTGCCAGCAGTGCAACACCGGGAGAGAGTCAGCCCCAGCATTTT.

This chain connects TRBV11-3 to TRBJ1-2, with 9 nucleotides matching TRBD1. This CDR3 region has 14 residues. The germline V gene has CDR1 SGHNT and CDR2 YENEEA. J was trimmed by 4 bases and V by 5 bases; bases with no gene match: 5. CDR3 in DNA: TGTGCCAGCAGCCCGGACAGGGGTAGCTATGGCTACACCTTC. Translated, it gives CASSPDRGSYGYTF.

J is TRBJ1-1 and V is TRBV7-9, with D perhaps TRBD1 (6 bases). CDR3 length: 15 residues. Trimming stripped 1 base from V and 0 bases from J, with 9 bases between. CDR1 is SEHNR and CDR2 is FQNEAQ in the germline V gene (reference sequence). The CDR3 coding sequence is TGTGCCAGCAGCTTAGTGGGACAAGTGAACACTGAAGCTTTCTTT. Amino acid sequence: CASSLVGQVNTEAFF.

The chain couples TRBV19 to TRBJ2-1, with 8 bases identical to TRBD2. Germline V gives CDR1 LNHDA, CDR2 SQIVND (reference sequence). The CDR3 is 15 amino acids. V dropped 3 bases and J dropped 3; count of bases not matched to a gene: 4. The CDR3 protein is CASSIGLAFYNEQFF. The CDR3 region has the DNA TGTGCCAGTAGTATTGGACTAGCTTTCTACAATGAGCAGTTCTTC.

This rearrangement joins TRBV6-5 to TRBJ1-1; 7 positions agree with TRBD1. Germline trimming cut 2 bases from V and 0 bases from J; bases unmatched to any gene: 6. Germline CDR1 and CDR2: MNHEY and SVGAGI. This CDR3 has 16 residues. Written as DNA, the CDR3 is TGTGCCAGCAGTTACGACCCGGGACAGCTGAACACTGAAGCTTTCTTT. Its protein product is CASSYDPGQLNTEAFF.

J is TRBJ2-3 and V is TRBV4-1, with 7 bases lining up with TRBD2. Germline CDR1 is MGHRA and CDR2 is YSYEKL. This CDR3 region has 18 residues. Trimming cost V 1 base and J 1 base; bases outside gene matches: 11. CDR3 nucleotide sequence: TGCGCCAGCAGCCAAGGTTATGGGCCTAGCGGTCGCACAGATACGCAGTATTTT. It specifies CASSQGYGPSGRTDTQYF.

This CDR3 reads CASSQEQGRGTEAFF. CDR3 nucleotide sequence: TGCGCCAGCAGCCAAGAACAGGGCCGGGGCACTGAAGCTTTCTTT. The chain employs TRBV4-3 and TRBJ1-1, with a tentative D call TRBD1 (6 bases). From germline, CDR1 is LGHNA and CDR2 YSLEER. The CDR3 has 15 amino acids. The V gene lost 0 bases and the J gene lost 4 bases, with 12 bases spanning the gap.

Here the CDR3 DNA reads TGTGCCAGCAGCCGGTCCCGGGATAGCAATCAGCCCCAGCATTTT. This translates into CASSRSRDSNQPQHF. This chain uses TRBV27 with TRBJ1-5, with D hard to call. The CDR3 loop spans 15 amino acids. The germline V and J ends were trimmed by 6 bases and 0 bases, with 12 bases remaining between them. The germline V gene encodes CDR1 MNHEY and CDR2 SMNVEV (reference sequence).

The chain employs TRBV6-1 and TRBJ1-2; D gene unclear. V shed 6 bases and J shed 8 bases, with 19 bases lying between them. Germline CDR1 is MNHNS and CDR2 is SASEGT. The CDR3 runs 14 residues. The CDR3 loop reads CASSERDGSGGYTF. CDR3 bases: TGTGCCAGCAGCGAACGAGACGGGTCCGGGGGCTACACCTTC.

The chain combines TRBV25-1 with TRBJ2-1; tentative D call: TRBD2 (7 bases). This CDR3 is 16 amino acids long. With 1 base removed from V and 7 bases from J, the gap between germline ends came to 17 bases. The germline CDR1 and CDR2 sequences are MGHDK and SYGVNS. CDR3 nucleotide sequence: TGTGCCAGCAGTGAATCCCGGCGGGGGCTGAGGAATGAGCAGTTCTTC. This sequence encodes CASSESRRGLRNEQFF.

This rearrangement joins TRBV19 to TRBJ2-1; 8 bases line up with TRBD2. Germline loops: CDR1 LNHDA, CDR2 SQIVND (reference sequence). The CDR3 sequence is 14 residues long. V shed 6 bases, J shed 4 bases, and the junction held 5 bases outside the gene matches. CDR3 region: CASRDSGAYNEQFF. CDR3 DNA sequence: TGTGCCAGTAGGGATAGCGGGGCTTACAATGAGCAGTTCTTC.

This chain connects TRBV9 to TRBJ2-5, with D tentatively TRBD2 (6 bases). V dropped 0 bases and J dropped 0 bases, with 15 bases sitting between them. The CDR3 totals 17 residues. Germline lookup yields CDR1 SGDLS and CDR2 YYNGEE. CDR3 amino acids: CASSVGISEGYQETQYF. The CDR3 DNA is TGTGCCAGCAGCGTAGGTATTTCGGAGGGGTACCAAGAGACCCAGTACTTC.

The chain combines TRBV4-3 with TRBJ2-2, with TRBD2 matching over 9 bases. V was clipped by 0 bases and J by 4 bases; unmatched bases: 12. The CDR3 extends over 19 amino acids. Germline CDR1 is LGHNA and CDR2 is YSLEER. The CDR3 DNA reads as TGCGCCAGCAGCCAAGAAAGACTCCTTAGCGGGGGCCTCACCGGGGAGCTGTTTTTT. This gives the protein CASSQERLLSGGLTGELFF.

This chain connects TRBV15 to TRBJ2-5; no reliable D call. CDR3 length: 17 amino acids. Trimming cost V 0 bases and J 5 bases, with 19 bases left between them. Germline values: CDR1 LNHNV, CDR2 YYDKDF (reference sequence). In DNA form, the CDR3 reads TGTGCCACCAGCAGAGAGTATTCGTTGCCCTCCAGGGAGACCCAGTACTTC. Its protein is CATSREYSLPSRETQYF.

This clone was seen a handful of times. This sequence joins TRBV2 and TRBJ1-3, with a possible D match to TRBD1 (6 bases). Germline-derived CDR1 and CDR2 are SNHLY and FYNNEI. Between the trimmed V and J ends, which lost 7 bases and 0 bases, there was a span of 13 bases. This CDR3 region has 15 residues. The CDR3 here is CASTQRQVSGNTIYF. The DNA of the CDR3 is TGTGCCAGCACCCAGCGACAGGTCTCTGGAAACACCATATATTTT.